This passage covers 25 T cell receptor beta chains from one sample sequenced in a study of T cell responses to AZD1222 COVID-19 vaccine (dated by TCRdb to about 2021). Per the publication, the time point label means: baseline before first vaccination. Libraries came from the immunoSEQ multiplex PCR assay. Entries here come from immuneACCESS through TCRdb and include only in-frame sequences with V and J called. Some clones fail to appear in such tables; in the studies checked, an unresolved V gene covers under half of the shortfall, and the cause of the remainder is unknown. The sample table lists some 160,000 clones, 85% to 95% of them with a count of one. Approximately 4.8% of the sample is held by the ten biggest clonotypes. The sequenced sample was peripheral blood, obtained on day 0 of AZD1222 vaccination. These receptors all stem from an adult in good health.

The chain joins TRBV5-1 to TRBJ2-3; 8 bases agree with TRBD2. The CDR3 is 16 amino acids. Germline loops: CDR1 SGHRS, CDR2 YFSETQ. The ends lost 4 bases at V and 3 bases at J; junction bases unmatched: 10. The CDR3 loop reads CASSVESGRGTDTQYF. DNA for the CDR3: TGCGCCAGCAGCGTGGAAAGCGGGAGAGGGACAGATACGCAGTATTTT.

This chain connects TRBV19 to TRBJ1-5, with 9 bases fitting TRBD1. Germline V gene sequence: CDR1 LNHDA, CDR2 SQIVND (reference sequence). This CDR3 region has 14 residues. V trimming: 10 bases; J trimming: 4 bases; junction bases outside the gene matches: 8. The CDR3: CATWTGAKNQPQHF. The CDR3 DNA reads TGTGCCACTTGGACAGGGGCTAAAAATCAGCCCCAGCATTTT. The whole variable domain, filled in from reference TRBV19 and TRBJ1-5, reads DGGITQSPKYLFRKEGQNVTLSCEQNLNHDAMYWYRQDPGQGLRLIYYSQIVNDFQKGDIAEGYSVSREKKESFPLTVTSAQKNPTAFYLCATWTGAKNQPQHFGDGTRLSIL.

The V gene is TRBV2, the J gene TRBJ2-1; 10 bases are shared with TRBD2. Germline V gives CDR1 SNHLY, CDR2 FYNNEI. Trimming took 5 bases from V and 7 from J; bases not matched to a gene: 2. The length of the CDR3 is 13 residues. The CDR3 spells CASSKLAGNEQFF. The CDR3 nucleotides are TGTGCCAGCAGTAAACTAGCGGGAAATGAGCAGTTCTTC.

The V gene is TRBV11-1, the J gene TRBJ2-1; 7 nucleotides match TRBD2. With 3 bases clipped from V and 6 bases from J, the junction kept 5 bases outside the gene matches. The CDR3 runs 14 residues. Germline V CDR1 and CDR2: SGHAT, FQDESV (reference sequence). The CDR3 spells CASSLRTSGNEQFF. CDR3 DNA sequence: TGTGCCAGCAGCTTGAGGACTAGTGGCAATGAGCAGTTCTTC.

The V call is TRBV7-3, the J call TRBJ2-1; TRBD2 aligns across 8 bases. The CDR3 runs 14 residues. Trimming cost V 5 bases and J 9 bases; bases outside gene matches: 9. CDR1 is SGHTA, CDR2 FQGTGA, per germline. The CDR3 protein is CASSGVAGGGEQFF. In nucleotides, the CDR3 is TGTGCCAGCAGCGGGGTGGCGGGAGGCGGTGAGCAGTTCTTC.

The chain uses TRBV28 and TRBJ2-4; unclear D gene. Trimming removed 7 bases from V and 0 bases from J, with 19 bases in between. CDR3 length equals 17 residues. Germline lookup yields CDR1 MDHEN and CDR2 SYDVKM. CDR3 amino acids: CASNLGIPFLAKNIQYF. The CDR3 bases are TGTGCCAGCAACCTTGGCATCCCCTTCCTAGCCAAAAACATTCAGTACTTC.

This clone is medium-sized by share. Other nucleotide sequences from this sample produce the same CDR3. The V call is TRBV19, the J call TRBJ2-1; D is perhaps TRBD1 (5 bases). CDR1 LNHDA and CDR2 SQIVND come from the germline V gene (reference sequence). The CDR3 contains 13 residues. The germline V and J ends were trimmed by 7 bases and 2 bases, with 9 bases remaining between them. The CDR3 loop reads CASTQGAYNEQFF. The CDR3 DNA reads as TGTGCCAGTACGCAGGGTGCCTACAATGAGCAGTTCTTC.

The V gene is TRBV28, the J gene TRBJ1-5; perhaps TRBD1 as D (6 bases). There are 15 residues in the CDR3. V gave up 7 bases and J gave up 1 base, with 14 bases separating them. The germline V gene encodes CDR1 MDHEN and CDR2 SYDVKM. The CDR3 sequence is CASTLGGSSNQPQHF. The CDR3 DNA is TGTGCCAGCACATTAGGGGGTTCGAGCAATCAGCCCCAGCATTTT.

V and J are TRBV7-8 and TRBJ2-1; D could derive from TRBD1 or TRBD2 (7 bases each). The CDR3 covers 16 residues. Trimming left V 4 bases short and J 4 bases short, with 17 bases between. Germline V gene lookup returns CDR1 SGHVS and CDR2 FQNEAQ. The CDR3 sequence: CASSSNRQGGYNEQFF. The DNA for the CDR3 is TGTGCCAGCAGCTCCAACCGACAGGGAGGGTACAATGAGCAGTTCTTC.

This clone was detected a few times. CDR3 residues: CASSPGQSNTEAFF. CDR3 coding DNA: TGTGCCAGCAGCCCAGGACAGTCGAACACTGAAGCTTTCTTT. The chain has TRBV3-1 (or the pseudogene TRBV3-2) and TRBJ1-1; tentative D call: TRBD1 (6 bases). V lost 4 bases and J lost 1, with 10 bases in between. Germline assignment: CDR1 LGHDT and CDR2 YNNKEL (reference sequence). There are 14 residues in the CDR3.

The chain employs TRBV28 and TRBJ1-5, with D possibly being TRBD1 (5 bases). Trimming took off 8 bases at V and 6 bases at J, with 20 bases between the two ends. This CDR3 region has 15 residues. Germline loops: CDR1 MDHEN, CDR2 SYDVKM. In nucleotides, the CDR3 is TGTGCCAGCTATGGGGGGGTTAAGTATACTCAGCCCCAGCATTTT. This encodes CASYGGVKYTQPQHF.

This sequence joins TRBV6-2 or TRBV6-3 and TRBJ1-4; 8 positions agree with TRBD1. The junction had 6 bases not matched to a gene; V was cut back by 1 base and J by 8 bases. Looked up from germline, CDR1 is MNHEY and CDR2 is SVGEGT. The CDR3 spans 15 residues. CDR3 nucleotide sequence: TGTGCCAGCAGTTACTTCCGGGACAGGATGGAAAAACTGTTTTTT. Translating it yields CASSYFRDRMEKLFF.

This clone was found a few times. The genes are TRBV24-1 and TRBJ1-5; a weak D match, TRBD1 (6 bases). This CDR3 is 15 amino acids long. Trimming left V 4 bases short and J 7 bases short, with 16 bases between. Germline loops: CDR1 KGHDR, CDR2 SFDVKD. For the CDR3, the DNA is TGTGCCACCAGTGACTCCGACAGGAGTGGCCAGCCCCAGCATTTT. Translated: CATSDSDRSGQPQHF.

This chain connects TRBV11-1 to TRBJ2-3, with a possible D match to TRBD2 (6 bases). The germline V gene encodes CDR1 SGHAT and CDR2 FQDESV (reference sequence). CDR3 length equals 15 residues. V dropped 4 bases and J dropped 0 bases, with 11 bases sitting between them. CDR3 region: CASSSPGLSTDTQYF. For the CDR3, the DNA is TGTGCCAGCAGCTCCCCGGGACTTAGCACAGATACGCAGTATTTT.

The CDR3 sequence is CASSQEVRGTDTQYF. The CDR3, as DNA: TGCGCCAGCAGCCAAGAGGTCCGAGGGACAGATACGCAGTATTTT. The chain links TRBV4-3 to TRBJ2-3; a weak D match, TRBD2 (5 bases). The CDR3 sequence is 15 residues long. V was shortened by 0 bases and J by 3 bases, with 10 bases between the two germline ends. Germline CDR1 reads LGHNA; CDR2 reads YSLEER.

The chain is built from TRBV28 and TRBJ1-2; no definite D call. V was clipped by 3 bases and J by 1 base, with 9 bases between them. CDR3 length: 14 amino acids. CDR1 is MDHEN and CDR2 is SYDVKM in the germline V gene. CDR3 sequence reads: CASSFRWGNYGYTF. The CDR3 DNA reads TGTGCCAGCAGTTTCCGCTGGGGTAACTATGGCTACACCTTC.

The gene calls are TRBV5-1 and TRBJ2-2, with a weak D call TRBD1 (5 bases). V was cut by 3 bases and J by 7 bases, with 10 bases left in between. This CDR3 contains 13 residues. Germline values: CDR1 SGHRS, CDR2 YFSETQ. CDR3 sequence: CASSSRVGGELFF. In DNA form, the CDR3 reads TGCGCCAGCAGCTCCAGGGTTGGCGGGGAGCTGTTTTTT.

This rearrangement joins TRBV27 to TRBJ1-4; D perhaps matches TRBD1 (6 bases). The germline CDR1 and CDR2 sequences are MNHEY and SMNVEV (reference sequence). Trimming left V 4 bases short and J 0 bases short, with 12 bases between. The CDR3 spans 16 residues. CDR3 sequence reads: CASSSTGTATNEKLFF. The CDR3 DNA reads as TGTGCCAGCAGTTCCACAGGGACTGCAACTAATGAAAAACTGTTTTTT.

This chain links TRBV5-4 with TRBJ1-4, with 7 bases identical to TRBD1. V shed 0 bases and J 8 bases; nucleotides not matched to a gene: 7. Germline V CDR1 and CDR2: SGHNT, YYREEE (reference sequence). The CDR3 loop spans 15 amino acids. CDR3 loop: CASSLEGPRGEKLFF. Here the CDR3 DNA reads TGTGCCAGCAGCTTGGAGGGGCCCAGGGGGGAAAAACTGTTTTTT. Combining the CDR3 with reference TRBV5-4 and TRBJ1-4 gives the whole variable domain ETGVTQSPTHLIKTRGQQVTLRCSSQSGHNTVSWYQQALGQGPQFIFQYYREEENGRGNFPPRFSGLQFPNYSSELNVNALELDDSALYLCASSLEGPRGEKLFFGSGTQLSVL.

The chain combines TRBV6-5 with TRBJ1-4, with unresolved D. V lost 10 bases and J 3 bases, leaving 9 bases between the germline ends. Germline CDR1 and CDR2: MNHEY and SVGAGI. The CDR3 has 12 amino acids. This CDR3 is CATRAANEKLFF. The CDR3 DNA follows: TGTGCCACCAGAGCCGCTAATGAAAAACTGTTTTTT.

This sequence joins TRBV7-9 and TRBJ1-2, with unresolved D. There are 12 residues in the CDR3. V was shortened by 6 bases and J by 2 bases, with 7 bases between the two germline ends. The germline V gene encodes CDR1 SEHNR and CDR2 FQNEAQ (reference sequence). The CDR3 nucleotides are TGTGCCAGCAGTGGGCCGAACTATGGCTACACCTTC. Translating it yields CASSGPNYGYTF.

The chain couples TRBV28 to TRBJ2-1; 16 bases match TRBD2. V dropped 6 bases and J dropped 6; count of bases not matched to a gene: 11. This CDR3 contains 18 residues. Per germline, CDR1 MDHEN and CDR2 SYDVKM. The CDR3 reads CASSRLPGLAGGINEQFF. The CDR3 nucleotides are TGTGCCAGCAGCCGACTTCCGGGACTAGCGGGAGGGATCAATGAGCAGTTCTTC.

The chain recombines TRBV7-2 with TRBJ2-7; D not resolved. The V and J ends lost 0 bases and 4 bases respectively, with 13 bases between them. Germline loops: CDR1 SGHTA, CDR2 FQGNSA. The CDR3 totals 15 residues. The DNA of the CDR3 is TGTGCCAGCAGCTTAGCCCTGACGGGCCCGTACGAGCAGTACTTC. It yields the protein CASSLALTGPYEQYF.

This chain links TRBV6-2 or TRBV6-3 with TRBJ2-1; D ambiguous. CDR1 is MNHEY, CDR2 SVGEGT, per germline. Trimming removed 4 bases from V and 8 bases from J, with 9 bases in between. This CDR3 has 12 residues. CDR3 in amino acids: CASSSKADEQFF. CDR3 nucleotides: TGTGCCAGCAGTTCCAAGGCAGATGAGCAGTTCTTC.

V and J are TRBV5-1 and TRBJ1-5; D remains unclear. Trimming removed 0 bases from V and 3 bases from J, with 10 bases in between. Germline values: CDR1 SGHRS, CDR2 YFSETQ. The CDR3 loop spans 15 amino acids. CDR3 nucleotides: TGCGCCAGCAGCTTGGGGGGTTACTCCAATCAGCCCCAGCATTTT. Residues: CASSLGGYSNQPQHF.